A single sample is the source of the 16 T cell receptor beta chains below, sequenced in a study of blood T cell repertoires in COVID-19. The assay was immunoSEQ multiplex PCR, and TCRdb's table has in-frame clones only and misses some. The table shows fewer than 250,000 clones, with around 80% occurring only once. The sample consisted of peripheral blood. The receptors stem from a middle-aged man with active or convalescent COVID-19.

The count of this clone is one. The V call is TRBV7-6, the J call TRBJ2-1, with 9 bases identical to TRBD1. This CDR3 is 16 amino acids long. V gave up 5 bases and J gave up 5 bases; unmatched junction bases: 10. From germline, CDR1 is SGHVS and CDR2 FNYEAQ. The CDR3 region has the DNA TGTGCCAGCAGCATATCCGGGACAGGGTTCCACAATGAGCAGTTCTTC. Protein: CASSISGTGFHNEQFF.

V is TRBV28 and J is TRBJ2-7, with 7 bases lining up with TRBD2. The ends lost 4 bases at V and 4 bases at J; junction bases unmatched: 13. This CDR3 comprises 16 residues. From germline, CDR1 is MDHEN and CDR2 SYDVKM. The CDR3 nucleotides are TGTGCCAGCAGTTCTCTGATTTCGGGGGGACGGTACGAGCAGTACTTC. Encoded protein: CASSSLISGGRYEQYF. Using reference TRBV28 and TRBJ2-7 for the parts outside the CDR3, the full variable domain is DVKVTQSSRYLVKRTGEKVFLECVQDMDHENMFWYRQDPGLGLRLIYFSYDVKMKEKGDIPEGYSVSREKKERFSLILESASTNQTSMYLCASSSLISGGRYEQYFGPGTRLTVT.

This clone was observed a few times. V gene TRBV30 combines with J gene TRBJ1-2, with TRBD1 as a possible D gene (6 bases). V dropped 1 base and J dropped 6 bases, with 12 bases sitting between them. The CDR3 is 13 amino acids. Looked up from germline, CDR1 is GTSNPN and CDR2 is SVGIG (reference sequence). The CDR3 region is CAWSGPGAHGYTF. For the CDR3, the DNA is TGTGCCTGGAGTGGTCCAGGGGCCCATGGCTACACCTTC.

This rearrangement joins TRBV14 to TRBJ2-3; tentative D call: TRBD1 (5 bases). The germline gives CDR1 SGHDN, CDR2 FVKESK. V was shortened by 7 bases and J by 4 bases, with 12 bases between the two germline ends. CDR3 length: 13 residues. CDR3 in amino acids: CASKLGLSDTQYF. The DNA for the CDR3 is TGTGCCAGCAAACTGGGGCTTTCAGATACGCAGTATTTT. The full variable domain, with the rest looked up from reference TRBV14 and TRBJ2-3, is EAGVTQFPSHSVIEKGQTVTLRCDPISGHDNLYWYRRVMGKEIKFLLHFVKESKQDESGMPNNRFLAERTGGTYSTLKVQPAELEDSGVYFCASKLGLSDTQYFGPGTRLTVL.

The V and J genes are TRBV5-1 and TRBJ1-1, with no clear D. V lost 1 base, J lost 6 bases, and 10 bases lay in between. Germline CDR1 and CDR2: SGHRS and YFSETQ. This CDR3 has 13 amino acids. In DNA, the CDR3 is TGCGCCAGCAGCTTGCCCGGGGAGGCTGAAGCTTTCTTT. Protein product: CASSLPGEAEAFF.

The genes are TRBV21-1 and TRBJ2-3; the table's D call, TRBD1, was not checked against the DNA. TRBV21-1 constitutes a pseudogene. The length of the CDR3 is 17 residues. The CDR3 protein is CASSKYGGPIRTDTQYF. As DNA, the CDR3 is TGTGCCAGCAGCAAATATGGGGGCCCGATCCGCACAGATACGCAGTATTTT.

The chain recombines TRBV27 with TRBJ2-5; no firm D call. CDR3 size: 13 residues. V was cut by 2 bases and J by 9 bases, with 13 bases left in between. Germline CDR1 and CDR2: MNHEY and SMNVEV (reference sequence). CDR3 DNA: TGTGCCAGCAGTTTAGAGACCTACAGCCCCCAGTACTTC. It specifies CASSLETYSPQYF.

The chain employs TRBV27 and TRBJ2-1; 9 nucleotides line up with TRBD1. The CDR3 length is 15 residues. Looked up from germline, CDR1 is MNHEY and CDR2 is SMNVEV (reference sequence). Trimming at V came to 4 bases and at J to 4 bases, leaving 5 bases not matched to a gene. The CDR3 loop is CASSSLGTGYNEQFF. The CDR3, as DNA: TGTGCCAGCAGTTCGCTAGGGACAGGGTACAATGAGCAGTTCTTC.

The chain joins TRBV9 to TRBJ2-7, with TRBD2 matching over 7 bases. This CDR3 is built from 14 residues. CDR1 and CDR2 from the germline V gene are SGDLS and YYNGEE. Losses at the gene ends were 4 bases for V and 5 bases for J; bases not matched to a gene: 9. The CDR3 is CASSPGLLRNEQYF. Here the CDR3 DNA reads TGTGCCAGCAGCCCGGGACTACTTCGCAACGAGCAGTACTTC.

The chain is built from TRBV6-5 and TRBJ1-1; D gene uncertain. CDR1 is MNHEY, CDR2 SVGAGI, per germline. The CDR3 length is 13 residues. Trimming left V 4 bases short and J 0 bases short, with 6 bases between. The CDR3 DNA follows: TGTGCCAGCAGTTGGGAGATGAACACTGAAGCTTTCTTT. It specifies CASSWEMNTEAFF.

This clone was observed a single time. The V and J genes are TRBV6-6 and TRBJ1-2; D is perhaps TRBD1 (5 bases). The CDR3 extends over 14 amino acids. Germline V gene sequence: CDR1 MNHNY, CDR2 SVGAGI (reference sequence). V was pared by 6 bases and J by 3 bases, with 14 bases between. CDR3 in DNA: TGTGCCAGCAGCCTCAGGGACTCCTACTATGGCTACACCTTC. This translates into CASSLRDSYYGYTF.

The chain links TRBV4-3 to TRBJ2-7, with 14 bases that match TRBD2. CDR1 is LGHNA and CDR2 is YSLEER in the germline V gene. CDR3 length: 19 residues. V was clipped by 5 bases and J by 6 bases; unmatched bases: 18. The CDR3 DNA sequence: TGCGCCAGCAGCGCCCGACTAGCGGGGGGGCCGTTGGATCCGTCCGAGCAGTACTTC. Translated: CASSARLAGGPLDPSEQYF.

V is TRBV5-6 and J is TRBJ2-7; 9 bases match TRBD2. V lost 4 bases to trimming and J lost 0 bases; unmatched junction nucleotides: 5. Germline CDR1 reads SGHDT; CDR2 reads YYEEEE. The CDR3 extends over 15 amino acids. In DNA form, the CDR3 reads TGTGCCAGCAGCCCTAGCGGGACTAGCTCCTACGAGCAGTACTTC. It codes for CASSPSGTSSYEQYF.

The V gene is TRBV3-1 (or the pseudogene TRBV3-2), the J gene TRBJ2-3, with 12 bases identical to TRBD2. Germline V gene sequence: CDR1 LGHDT, CDR2 YNNKEL (reference sequence). Unmatched junction bases numbered 9, after V lost 5 bases and J lost 0 bases. The CDR3 runs to 18 residues. The DNA of the CDR3 is TGTGCCAGCAGCGGGCCGGGACTAGCGGGCCTTAGCACAGATACGCAGTATTTT. This sequence encodes CASSGPGLAGLSTDTQYF.

The chain couples TRBV7-9 to TRBJ2-2; the D gene is possibly TRBD1 (5 bases). Germline V gene data show CDR1 as SEHNR and CDR2 as FQNEAQ (reference sequence). V lost 2 bases to trimming and J lost 3 bases, with 13 bases between them. This CDR3 region has 16 residues. CDR3 sequence reads: CASSLTGRGDTGELFF. CDR3 DNA: TGTGCCAGCAGCTTAACTGGAAGGGGTGACACCGGGGAGCTGTTTTTT.

DNA for the CDR3: TGTGCCAGCAGCCTAGGGACTAGAGTAACAGATACGCAGTATTTT. Translation: CASSLGTRVTDTQYF. This chain links TRBV7-3 with TRBJ2-3; TRBD2 matches 8 bases. The germline CDR1 and CDR2 sequences are SGHTA and FQGTGA. The CDR3 totals 15 residues. With V trimmed by 5 bases and J by 3 bases, 7 bases remained unmatched.